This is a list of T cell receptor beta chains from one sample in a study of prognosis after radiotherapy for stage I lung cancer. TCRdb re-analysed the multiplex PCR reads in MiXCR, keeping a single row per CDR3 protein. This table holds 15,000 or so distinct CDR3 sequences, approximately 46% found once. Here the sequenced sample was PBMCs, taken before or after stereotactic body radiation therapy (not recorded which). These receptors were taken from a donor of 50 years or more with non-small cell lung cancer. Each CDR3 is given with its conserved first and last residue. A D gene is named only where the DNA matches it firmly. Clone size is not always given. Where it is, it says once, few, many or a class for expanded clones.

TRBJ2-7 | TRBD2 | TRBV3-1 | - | TGTGCCAGCAGCCAAGAAGGTAGCGGGGGGTCCTACGAGCAGTACTTC | CASSQEGSGGSYEQYF
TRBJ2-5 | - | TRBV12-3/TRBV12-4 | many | TGTGCCAGCAGTTTAATCGGTGGAGGGGAGACCCAGTACTTC | CASSLIGGGETQYF
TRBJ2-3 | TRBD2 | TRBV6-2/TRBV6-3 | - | TGTGCCAGCAGCTACTCGGGAGGAAGCACAGATACGCAGTATTTT | CASSYSGGSTDTQYF
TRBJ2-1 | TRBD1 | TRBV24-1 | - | TGTGCCACCAGTGACTCAGGGGGTGTAGACAATGAGCAGTTCTTC | CATSDSGGVDNEQFF
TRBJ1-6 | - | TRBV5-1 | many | TGCGCCAGCAGCTTGGGCAGTGTGTGGGGATCACCCCTCCACTTT | CASSLGSVWGSPLHF
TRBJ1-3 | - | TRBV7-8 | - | TGTGCCAGCAGTTTACCGGGAGCTGGAAACACCATATATTTT | CASSLPGAGNTIYF
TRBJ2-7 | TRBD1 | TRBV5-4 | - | TGTGCCAGCAGCTTAACCGGGACAGGGGACGAGCAGTACTTC | CASSLTGTGDEQYF
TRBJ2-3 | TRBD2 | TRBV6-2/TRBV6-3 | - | TGTGCCAGCAGTGCCCCTAGCGGGTCTAGCACAGATACGCAGTATTTT | CASSAPSGSSTDTQYF
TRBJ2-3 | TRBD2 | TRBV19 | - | TGTGCCAGTAGTATTGGGGGGGGAACCACAGATACGCAGTATTTT | CASSIGGGTTDTQYF
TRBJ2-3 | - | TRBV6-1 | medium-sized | TGTGCCAGCAGTGAAGTTGTCGTGTCAGGGGCAGATACGCAGTATTTT | CASSEVVVSGADTQYF
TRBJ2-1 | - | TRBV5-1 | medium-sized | TGCGCCAGCAGCTTGGTTGTTTCGGGGGCGAGCTCCTACAATGAGCAGTTCTTC | CASSLVVSGASSYNEQFF
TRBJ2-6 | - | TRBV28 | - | TGTGCCAGCAGTTTCGGTTTCGGGGCCAACGTCCTGACTTTC | CASSFGFGANVLTF
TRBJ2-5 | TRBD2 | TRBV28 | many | TGTGCCAGCAGACTCGGGGGGAGAGAGACCCAGTACTTC | CASRLGGRETQYF
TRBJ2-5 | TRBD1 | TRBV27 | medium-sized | TGTGCCAGCAGGGACGGGACAGGGCAAGAGACCCAGTACTTC | CASRDGTGQETQYF
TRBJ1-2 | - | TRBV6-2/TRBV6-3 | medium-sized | TGTGCCAGCAGTTACTCCGGGGCCAGGGCTAACTATGGCTACACCTTC | CASSYSGARANYGYTF
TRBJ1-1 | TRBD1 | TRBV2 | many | TGTGCCAGCAGATTGACAGGGGGGACTGAAGCTTTCTTT | CASRLTGGTEAFF
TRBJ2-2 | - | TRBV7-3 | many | TGTGCCAGCAGCACCCAGGGCGCTTCGAACACCGGGGAGCTGTTTTTT | CASSTQGASNTGELFF
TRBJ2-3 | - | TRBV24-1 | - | TGCGCCACCAGTGCAGAGTTACCAGATACGCAGTATTTT | CATSAELPDTQYF
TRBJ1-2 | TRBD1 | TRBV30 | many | TGTGCCTGGGGGGGACAGGGTGGGATCTATGGCTACACCTTC | CAWGGQGGIYGYTF
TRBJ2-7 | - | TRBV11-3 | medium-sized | TGTGCCAGCAGCTTATCTGAGCGGGACGAGCAGTACTTC | CASSLSERDEQYF